This TCR beta chain stems from a study of CD8 T cells in ankylosing spondylitis. Study-level results: There was a TCR beta motif, made of several highly homologous variants, that appeared characteristic of ankylosing spondylitis blood. Reports say disease-linked clones showed up significantly more in matched ankylosing spondylitis synovial fluid.

V dropped 2 bases and J dropped 0 bases, with 10 bases sitting between them. The CDR3 sequence is 15 residues long. CDR1 SQVTM and CDR2 ANQGSEA come from the germline V gene. Notes on this clonotype: No antigen is known for it.

Researchers built TCR beta libraries using quantitative 5'-RACE with molecular barcodes. TCRdb fed the 5' RACE reads into MiXCR, producing one record per CDR3 protein. The profile shows 200,000 or so distinct CDR3 sequences, 18% of them singletons. The source is a male donor under 30 with ankylosing spondylitis or in good health (not recorded which). The gene calls are TRBV29-1 and TRBJ2-2; no definite D call. Sequencing was done on a sample of blood, either unsorted or a sorted T cell fraction (not recorded which). CDR3 nucleotide sequence: TGCAGCGTTGAATGGTCATCCACGAACACCGGGGAGCTGTTTTTT. Translated, it gives CSVEWSSTNTGELFF.